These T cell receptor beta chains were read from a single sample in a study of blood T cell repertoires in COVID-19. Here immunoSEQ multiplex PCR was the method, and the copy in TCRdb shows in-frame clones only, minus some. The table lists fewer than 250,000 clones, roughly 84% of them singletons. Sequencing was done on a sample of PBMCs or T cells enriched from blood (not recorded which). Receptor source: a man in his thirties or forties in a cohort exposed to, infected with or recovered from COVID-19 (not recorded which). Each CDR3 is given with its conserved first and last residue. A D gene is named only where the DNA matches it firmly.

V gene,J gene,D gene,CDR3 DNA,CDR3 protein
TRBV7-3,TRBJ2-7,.,TGTGCCAGCAGCTATGCGGGAACCTACGAGCAGTACTTC,CASSYAGTYEQYF
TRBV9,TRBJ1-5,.,TGTGCCAGCAGCGCCCATGGGGGGGATCAGCCCCAGCATTTT,CASSAHGGDQPQHF
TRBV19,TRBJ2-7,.,TGTGCCAGTAGTATCGTACGGGGAAGCTCCTACGAGCAGTACTTC,CASSIVRGSSYEQYF
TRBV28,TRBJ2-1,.,TGTGCCAGCCACAGGGGGGGGGACAATGAGCAGTTCTTC,CASHRGGDNEQFF
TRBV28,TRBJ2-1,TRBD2,TGTGCCAGCAGTCCCATAGCGGGAGGATTATACAATGAGCAGTTCTTC,CASSPIAGGLYNEQFF
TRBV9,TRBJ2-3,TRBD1,TGTGCCAGCAGAGTGGACAGGGAGCGTCGAGATACGCAGTATTTT,CASRVDRERRDTQYF
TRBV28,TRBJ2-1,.,TGTGCCAGCAGCCTTTCCCCTTACAATGAGCAGTTCTTC,CASSLSPYNEQFF
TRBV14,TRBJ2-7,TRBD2,TGTGCCAGCAGCCACAGGCCCGGGACTAGCGGGAGTCCCGAGCAGTACTTC,CASSHRPGTSGSPEQYF
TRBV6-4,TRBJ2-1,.,TGTGCCAGCAGTGATCGGCTAGGGGATGAGCAGTTCTTC,CASSDRLGDEQFF
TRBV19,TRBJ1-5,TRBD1,TGTGCCAGTAGTCAAGGGACAGGGGGAGTTGGAGGTCAGCCCCAGCATTTT,CASSQGTGGVGGQPQHF
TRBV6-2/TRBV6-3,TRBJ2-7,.,TGTGCCAGCAGTTACTCGCAGGTCTCCTACGAGCAGTACTTC,CASSYSQVSYEQYF
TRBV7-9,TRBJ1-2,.,TGTGCCAGCAGCCCTGCTGTGGGGGGACGGGCCCATGGCTACACCTTC,CASSPAVGGRAHGYTF
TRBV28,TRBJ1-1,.,TGTGCCAGCCTCCTTGGAAGGGGCCTGAACACTGAAGCTTTCTTT,CASLLGRGLNTEAFF